The clone carrying this T cell receptor (beta chain) was seen only a few times. V was pared by 6 bases and J by 5 bases, with 11 bases between. This CDR3 comprises 12 residues. The germline gives CDR1 SGHTS, CDR2 YDEGEE. Produced via immunoSEQ multiplex PCR; TCRdb's table is partial and in-frame only. The top ten hold approximately 4.4% of the sample, which has 65,000 to 90,000 clones, 90% to 95% seen once. This record belongs to a study of technical replicates of blood from a few donors. Sequences were obtained from PBMCs. V is TRBV5-8 and J is TRBJ1-1; D not certain. This clonotype was sampled from a human donor in good health. Some clones in this sample may be carry-over from other donors' samples. CDR3 nucleotide sequence: TGTGCCAGCACACACGGGAGGACTGAAGCTTTCTTT. It translates to CASTHGRTEAFF.